This T cell receptor beta chain emerged from a study of T cells in Graves' hyperthyroidism and ophthalmopathy. Whole-study findings and limits: Blood also showed most of the thyroid clonotypes that were expanded above 0.001.

The CDR3 covers 15 residues. Germline trimming cut 0 bases from V and 5 bases from J; bases unmatched to any gene: 9. Germline CDR1 reads SQVTM; CDR2 reads ANQGSEA. This clonotype showed up many times. What it recognizes is unknown. Disease duration was under 3 months in the ophthalmopathy patients, who also had a Clinical Activity Score of at least 3 and a NOSPECS grade of at least 4. A patient was excluded if there was uncontrolled infection, other autoimmune disease, pregnancy or lactation. Based on clinical symptoms, serum thyroxine and TRAb, thyroid ultrasound and orbital computed tomography, diagnoses were reached. Authors of the study amplified TCR beta CDR3 regions from RNA transcripts. Primed by the HTBI set, a first-round RT-PCR was run on the TCR CDR3. TCRdb re-analysed the multiplex PCR reads in MiXCR, keeping a single row per CDR3 protein. The sample contains more than 350,000 distinct CDR3 sequences, 14% of which appear only once.

The source is a woman in her 30s with Graves' ophthalmopathy. The genes are TRBV29-1 and TRBJ2-5; TRBD1 matches 7 bases. Specimen: blood. The CDR3 DNA reads TGCAGCGTTGAAGATCTAAAGGGGGCCCGGGAGACCCAGTACTTC. Translating it yields CSVEDLKGARETQYF.